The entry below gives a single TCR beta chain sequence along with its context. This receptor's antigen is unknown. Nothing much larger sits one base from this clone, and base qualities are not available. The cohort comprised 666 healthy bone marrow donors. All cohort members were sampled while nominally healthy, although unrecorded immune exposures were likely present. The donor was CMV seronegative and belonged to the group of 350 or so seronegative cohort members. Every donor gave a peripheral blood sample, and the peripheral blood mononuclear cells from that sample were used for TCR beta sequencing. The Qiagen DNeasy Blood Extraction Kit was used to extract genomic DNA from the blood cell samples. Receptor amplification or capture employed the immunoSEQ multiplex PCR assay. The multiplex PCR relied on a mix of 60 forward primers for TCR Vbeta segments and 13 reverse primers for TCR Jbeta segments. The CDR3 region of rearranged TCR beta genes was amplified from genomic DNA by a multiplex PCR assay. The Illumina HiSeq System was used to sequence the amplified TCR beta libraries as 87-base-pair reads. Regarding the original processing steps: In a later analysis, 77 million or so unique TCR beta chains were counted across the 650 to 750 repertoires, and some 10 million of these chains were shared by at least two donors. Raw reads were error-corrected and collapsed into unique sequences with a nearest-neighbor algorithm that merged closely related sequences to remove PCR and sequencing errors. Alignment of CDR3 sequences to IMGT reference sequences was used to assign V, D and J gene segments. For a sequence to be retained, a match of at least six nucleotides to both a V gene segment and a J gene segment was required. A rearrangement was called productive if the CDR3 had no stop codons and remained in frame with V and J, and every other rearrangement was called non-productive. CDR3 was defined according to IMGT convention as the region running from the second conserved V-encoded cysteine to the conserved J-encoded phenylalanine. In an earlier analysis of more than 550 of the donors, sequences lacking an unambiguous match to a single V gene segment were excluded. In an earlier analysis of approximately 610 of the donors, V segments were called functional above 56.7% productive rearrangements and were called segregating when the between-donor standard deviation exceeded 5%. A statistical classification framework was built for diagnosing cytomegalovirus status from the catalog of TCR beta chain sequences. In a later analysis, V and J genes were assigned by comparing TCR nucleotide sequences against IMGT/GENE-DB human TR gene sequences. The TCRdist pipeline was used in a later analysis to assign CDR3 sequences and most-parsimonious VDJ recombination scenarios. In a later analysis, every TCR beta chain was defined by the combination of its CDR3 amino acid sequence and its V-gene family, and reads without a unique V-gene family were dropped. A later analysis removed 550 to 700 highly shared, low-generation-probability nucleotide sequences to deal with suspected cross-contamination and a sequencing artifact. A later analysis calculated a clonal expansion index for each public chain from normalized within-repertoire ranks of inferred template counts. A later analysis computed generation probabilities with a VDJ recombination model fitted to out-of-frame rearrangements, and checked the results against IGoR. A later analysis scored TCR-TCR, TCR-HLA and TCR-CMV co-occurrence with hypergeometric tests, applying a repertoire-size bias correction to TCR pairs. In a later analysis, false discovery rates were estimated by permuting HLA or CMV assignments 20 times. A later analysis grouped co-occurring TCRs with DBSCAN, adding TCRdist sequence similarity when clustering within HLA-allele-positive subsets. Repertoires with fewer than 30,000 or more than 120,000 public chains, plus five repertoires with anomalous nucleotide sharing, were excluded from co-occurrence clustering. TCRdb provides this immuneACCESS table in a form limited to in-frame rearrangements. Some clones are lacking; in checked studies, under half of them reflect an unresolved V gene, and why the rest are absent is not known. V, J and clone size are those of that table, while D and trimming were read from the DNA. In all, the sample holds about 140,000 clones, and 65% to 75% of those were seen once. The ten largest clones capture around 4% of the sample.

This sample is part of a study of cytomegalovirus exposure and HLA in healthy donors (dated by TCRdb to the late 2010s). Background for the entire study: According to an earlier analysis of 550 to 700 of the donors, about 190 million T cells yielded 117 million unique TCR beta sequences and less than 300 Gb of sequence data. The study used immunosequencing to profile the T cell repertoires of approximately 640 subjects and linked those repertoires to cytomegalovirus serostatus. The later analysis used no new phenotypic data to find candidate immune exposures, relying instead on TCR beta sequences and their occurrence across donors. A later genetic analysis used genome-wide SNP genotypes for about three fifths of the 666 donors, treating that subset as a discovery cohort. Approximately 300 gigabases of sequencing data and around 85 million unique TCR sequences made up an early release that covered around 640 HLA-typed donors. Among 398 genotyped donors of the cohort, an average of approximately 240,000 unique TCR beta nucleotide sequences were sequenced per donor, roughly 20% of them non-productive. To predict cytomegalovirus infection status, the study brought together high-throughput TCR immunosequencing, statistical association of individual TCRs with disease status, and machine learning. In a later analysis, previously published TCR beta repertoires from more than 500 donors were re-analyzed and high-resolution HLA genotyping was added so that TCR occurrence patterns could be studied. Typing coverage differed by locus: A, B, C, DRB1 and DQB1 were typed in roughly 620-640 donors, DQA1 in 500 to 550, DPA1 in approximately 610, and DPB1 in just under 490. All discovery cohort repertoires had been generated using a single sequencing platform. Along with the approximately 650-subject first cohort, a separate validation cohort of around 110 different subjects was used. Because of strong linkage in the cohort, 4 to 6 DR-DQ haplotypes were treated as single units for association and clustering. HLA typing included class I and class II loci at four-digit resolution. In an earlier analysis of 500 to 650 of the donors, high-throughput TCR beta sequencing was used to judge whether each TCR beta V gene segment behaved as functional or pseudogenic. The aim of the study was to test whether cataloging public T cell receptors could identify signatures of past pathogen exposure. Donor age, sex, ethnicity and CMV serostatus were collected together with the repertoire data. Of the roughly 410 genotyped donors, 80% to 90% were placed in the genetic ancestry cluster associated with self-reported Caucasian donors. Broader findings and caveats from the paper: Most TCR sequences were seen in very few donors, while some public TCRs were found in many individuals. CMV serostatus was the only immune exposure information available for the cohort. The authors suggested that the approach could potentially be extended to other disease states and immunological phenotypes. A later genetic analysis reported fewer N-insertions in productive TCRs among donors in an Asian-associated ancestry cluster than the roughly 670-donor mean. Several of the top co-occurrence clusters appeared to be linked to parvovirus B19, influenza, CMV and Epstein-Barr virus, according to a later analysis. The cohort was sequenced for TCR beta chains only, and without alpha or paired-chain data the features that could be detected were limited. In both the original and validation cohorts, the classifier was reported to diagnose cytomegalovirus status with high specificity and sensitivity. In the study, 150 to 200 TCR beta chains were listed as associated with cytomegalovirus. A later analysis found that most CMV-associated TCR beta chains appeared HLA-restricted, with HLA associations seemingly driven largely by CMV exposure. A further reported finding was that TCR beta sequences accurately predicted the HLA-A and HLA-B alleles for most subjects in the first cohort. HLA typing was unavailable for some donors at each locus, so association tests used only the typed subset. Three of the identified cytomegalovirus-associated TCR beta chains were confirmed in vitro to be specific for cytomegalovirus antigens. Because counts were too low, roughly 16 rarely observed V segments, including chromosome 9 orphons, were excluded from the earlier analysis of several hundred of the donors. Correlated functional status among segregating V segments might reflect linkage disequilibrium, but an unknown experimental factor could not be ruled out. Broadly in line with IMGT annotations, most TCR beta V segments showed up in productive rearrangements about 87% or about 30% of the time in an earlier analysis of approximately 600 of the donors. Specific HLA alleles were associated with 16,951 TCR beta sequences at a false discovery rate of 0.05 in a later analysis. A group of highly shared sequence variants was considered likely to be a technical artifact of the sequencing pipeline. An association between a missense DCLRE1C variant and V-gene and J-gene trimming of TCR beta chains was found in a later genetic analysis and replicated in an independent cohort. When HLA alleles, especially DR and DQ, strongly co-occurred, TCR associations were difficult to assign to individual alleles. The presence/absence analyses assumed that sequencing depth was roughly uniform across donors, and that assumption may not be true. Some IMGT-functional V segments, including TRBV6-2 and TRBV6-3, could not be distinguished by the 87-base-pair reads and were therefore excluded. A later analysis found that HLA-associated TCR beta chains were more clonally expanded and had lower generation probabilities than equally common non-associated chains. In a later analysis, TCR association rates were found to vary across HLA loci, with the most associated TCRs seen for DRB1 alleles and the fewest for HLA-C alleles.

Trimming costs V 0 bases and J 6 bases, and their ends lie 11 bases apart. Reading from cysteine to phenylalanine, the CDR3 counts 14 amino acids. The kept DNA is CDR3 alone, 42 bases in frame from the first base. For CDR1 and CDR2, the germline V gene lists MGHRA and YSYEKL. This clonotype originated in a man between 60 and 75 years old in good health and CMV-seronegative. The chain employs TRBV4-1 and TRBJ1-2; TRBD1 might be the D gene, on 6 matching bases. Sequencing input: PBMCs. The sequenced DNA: TGCGCCAGCAGCCAAGATCGGGGGGCCGATGGCTACACCTTC. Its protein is CASSQDRGADGYTF.